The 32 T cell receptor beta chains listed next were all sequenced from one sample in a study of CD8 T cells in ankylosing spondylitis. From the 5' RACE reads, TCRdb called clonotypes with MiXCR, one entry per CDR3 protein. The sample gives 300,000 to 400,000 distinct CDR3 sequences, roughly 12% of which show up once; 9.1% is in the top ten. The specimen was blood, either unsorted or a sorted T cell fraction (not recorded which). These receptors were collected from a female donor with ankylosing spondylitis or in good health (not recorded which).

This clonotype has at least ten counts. The CDR3 loop reads CASSLLAGAGNTIYF. The CDR3 DNA follows: TGTGCCAGCAGCCTACTAGCCGGGGCTGGAAACACCATATATTTT. The V and J genes are TRBV28 and TRBJ1-3; no firm D call. The V gene lost 6 bases and the J gene lost 2 bases, with 14 bases spanning the gap. Per the germline V gene, CDR1 is MDHEN and CDR2 is SYDVKM. The CDR3 loop spans 15 amino acids.

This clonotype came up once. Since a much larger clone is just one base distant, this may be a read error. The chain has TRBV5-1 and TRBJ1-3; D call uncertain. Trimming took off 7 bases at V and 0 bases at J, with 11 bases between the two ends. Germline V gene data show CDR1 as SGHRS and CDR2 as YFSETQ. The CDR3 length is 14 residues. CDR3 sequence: CASGGSVSGNTIYF. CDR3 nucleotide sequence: TGCGCCAGCGGCGGGTCGGTCTCTGGAAACACCATATATTTT.

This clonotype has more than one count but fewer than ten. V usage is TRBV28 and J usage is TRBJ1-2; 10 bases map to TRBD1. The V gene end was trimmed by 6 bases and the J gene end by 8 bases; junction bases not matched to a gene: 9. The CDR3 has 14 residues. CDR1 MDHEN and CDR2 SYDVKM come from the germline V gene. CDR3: CASSRSGTGDGYTF. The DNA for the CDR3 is TGTGCCAGCAGCCGGTCCGGGACAGGGGACGGCTACACCTTC.

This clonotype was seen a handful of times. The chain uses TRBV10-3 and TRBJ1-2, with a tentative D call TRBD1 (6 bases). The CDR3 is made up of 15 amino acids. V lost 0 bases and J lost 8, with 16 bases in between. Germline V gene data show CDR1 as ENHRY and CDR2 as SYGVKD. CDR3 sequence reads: CAISESAGTSAGYTF. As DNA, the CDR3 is TGTGCCATCAGTGAGTCAGCGGGGACATCTGCCGGCTACACCTTC.

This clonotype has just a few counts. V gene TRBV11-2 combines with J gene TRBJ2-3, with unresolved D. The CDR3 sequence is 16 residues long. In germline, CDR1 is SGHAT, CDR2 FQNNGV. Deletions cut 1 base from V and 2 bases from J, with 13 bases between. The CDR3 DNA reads TGTGCCAGCAGCTTAGGGCGGATTACGGACACAGATACGCAGTATTTT. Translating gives CASSLGRITDTDTQYF. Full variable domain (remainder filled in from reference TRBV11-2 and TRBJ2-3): EAGVAQSPRYKIIEKRQSVAFWCNPISGHATLYWYQQILGQGPKLLIQFQNNGVVDDSQLPKDRFSAERLKGVDSTLKIQPAKLEDSAVYLCASSLGRITDTDTQYFGPGTRLTVL.

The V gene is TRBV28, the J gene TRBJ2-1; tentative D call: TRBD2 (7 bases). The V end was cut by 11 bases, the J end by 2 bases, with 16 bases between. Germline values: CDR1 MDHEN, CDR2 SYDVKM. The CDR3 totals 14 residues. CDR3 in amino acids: CAGSWGGPYNEQFF. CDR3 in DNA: TGTGCCGGCTCGTGGGGGGGCCCCTACAATGAGCAGTTCTTC.

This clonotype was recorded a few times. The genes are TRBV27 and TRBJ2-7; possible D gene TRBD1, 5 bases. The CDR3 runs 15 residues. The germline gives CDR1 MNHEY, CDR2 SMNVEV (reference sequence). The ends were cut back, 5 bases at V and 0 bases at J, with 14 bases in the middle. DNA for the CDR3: TGTGCCAGCAGTCCTACTCGACAGAGCTCCTACGAGCAGTACTTC. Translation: CASSPTRQSSYEQYF.

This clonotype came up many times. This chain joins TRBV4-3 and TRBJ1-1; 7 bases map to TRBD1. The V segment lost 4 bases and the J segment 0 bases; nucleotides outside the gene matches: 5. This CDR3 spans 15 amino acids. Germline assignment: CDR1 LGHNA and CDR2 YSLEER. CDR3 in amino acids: CASSLETGMNTEAFF. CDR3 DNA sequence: TGCGCCAGCAGCCTCGAGACAGGGATGAACACTGAAGCTTTCTTT.

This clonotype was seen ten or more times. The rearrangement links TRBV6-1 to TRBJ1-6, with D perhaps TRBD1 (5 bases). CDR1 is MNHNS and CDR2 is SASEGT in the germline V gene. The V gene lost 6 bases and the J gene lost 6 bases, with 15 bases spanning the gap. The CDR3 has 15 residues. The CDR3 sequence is CASRAGTSSNSPLHF. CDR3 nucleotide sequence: TGTGCCAGCAGAGCCGGGACTTCTTCTAATTCACCCCTCCACTTT.

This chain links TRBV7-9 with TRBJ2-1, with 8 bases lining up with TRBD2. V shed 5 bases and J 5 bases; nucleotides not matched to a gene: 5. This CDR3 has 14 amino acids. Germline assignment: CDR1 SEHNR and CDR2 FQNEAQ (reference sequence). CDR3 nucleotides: TGTGCCAGCAGCCGCACTAGCGGACACAATGAGCAGTTCTTC. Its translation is CASSRTSGHNEQFF. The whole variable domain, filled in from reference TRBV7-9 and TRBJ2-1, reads DTGVSQNPRHKITKRGQNVTFRCDPISEHNRLYWYRQTLGQGPEFLTYFQNEAQLEKSRLLSDRFSAERPKGSFSTLEIQRTEQGDSAMYLCASSRTSGHNEQFFGPGTRLTVL.

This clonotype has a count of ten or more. The DNA for the CDR3 is TGTGCCAGCAGTTGGTACAGGGGAGGTGGCTACACCTTC. Residues: CASSWYRGGGYTF. This chain uses TRBV27 with TRBJ1-2, with 7 positions matching TRBD1. The CDR3 is 13 amino acids. The germline gives CDR1 MNHEY, CDR2 SMNVEV (reference sequence). V dropped 4 bases and J dropped 7; count of bases not matched to a gene: 6.

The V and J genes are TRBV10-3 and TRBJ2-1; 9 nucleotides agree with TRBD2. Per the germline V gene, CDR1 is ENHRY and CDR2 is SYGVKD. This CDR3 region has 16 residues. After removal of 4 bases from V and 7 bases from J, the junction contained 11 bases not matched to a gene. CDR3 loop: CAISGEAGGFPNEQFF. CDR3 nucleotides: TGTGCCATCAGTGGGGAAGCGGGAGGTTTTCCGAATGAGCAGTTCTTC.

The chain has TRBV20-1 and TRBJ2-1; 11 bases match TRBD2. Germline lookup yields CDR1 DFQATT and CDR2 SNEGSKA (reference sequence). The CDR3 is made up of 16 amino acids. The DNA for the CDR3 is TGCAGATTAGCGGGAGGGGGTCCGAGCTCCTACAATGAGCAGTTCTTC. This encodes CRLAGGGPSSYNEQFF.

CDR3 amino acids: CSARSILGGAATNEKLFF. In DNA form, the CDR3 reads TGCAGTGCTAGATCCATCTTAGGGGGCGCAGCAACTAATGAAAAACTGTTTTTT. The V call is TRBV20-1, the J call TRBJ1-4; 7 nucleotides agree with TRBD1. Germline V lookup: CDR1 DFQATT, CDR2 SNEGSKA (reference sequence). This CDR3 is built from 18 residues. The junction had 12 bases not matched to a gene; V was cut back by 2 bases and J by 0 bases.

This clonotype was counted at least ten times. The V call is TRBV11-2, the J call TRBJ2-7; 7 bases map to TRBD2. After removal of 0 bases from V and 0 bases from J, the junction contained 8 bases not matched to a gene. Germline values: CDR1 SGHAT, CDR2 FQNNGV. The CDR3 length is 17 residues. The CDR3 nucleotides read TGTGCCAGCAGCTTAGAGGGCCGGGACTACGTCTCCTACGAGCAGTACTTC. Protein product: CASSLEGRDYVSYEQYF.

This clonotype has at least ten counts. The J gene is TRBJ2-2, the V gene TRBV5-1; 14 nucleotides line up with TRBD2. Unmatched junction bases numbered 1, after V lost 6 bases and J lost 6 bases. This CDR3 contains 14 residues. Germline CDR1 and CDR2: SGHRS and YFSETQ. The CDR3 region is CASKGLAGAGELFF. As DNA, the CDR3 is TGCGCCAGCAAGGGACTAGCGGGAGCCGGGGAGCTGTTTTTT.

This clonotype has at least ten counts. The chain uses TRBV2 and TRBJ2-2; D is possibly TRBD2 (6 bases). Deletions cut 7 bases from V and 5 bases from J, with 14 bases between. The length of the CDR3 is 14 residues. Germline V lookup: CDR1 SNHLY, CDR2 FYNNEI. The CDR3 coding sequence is TGTGCCAGCAAGAGAGGAGGGCGGACCGGGGAGCTGTTTTTT. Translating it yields CASKRGGRTGELFF.

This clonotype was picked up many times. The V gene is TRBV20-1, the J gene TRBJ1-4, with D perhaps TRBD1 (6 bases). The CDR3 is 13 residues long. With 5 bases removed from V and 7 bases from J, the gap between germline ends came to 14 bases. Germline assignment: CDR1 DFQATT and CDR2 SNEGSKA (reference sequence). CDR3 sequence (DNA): TGCAGTGCTGTGCCGGGACAACGTGAAAAACTGTTTTTT. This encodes CSAVPGQREKLFF.

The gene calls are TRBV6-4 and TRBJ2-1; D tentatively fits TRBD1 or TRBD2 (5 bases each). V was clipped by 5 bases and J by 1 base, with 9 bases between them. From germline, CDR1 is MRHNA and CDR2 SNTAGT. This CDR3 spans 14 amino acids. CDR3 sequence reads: CASSRDGSYNEQFF. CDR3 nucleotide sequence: TGTGCCAGCAGTCGGGACGGTTCCTACAATGAGCAGTTCTTC.

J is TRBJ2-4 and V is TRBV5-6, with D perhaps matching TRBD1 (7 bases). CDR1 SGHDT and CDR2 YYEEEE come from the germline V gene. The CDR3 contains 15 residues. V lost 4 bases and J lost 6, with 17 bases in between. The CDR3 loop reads CASSPTGQGGNIQYF. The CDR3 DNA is TGTGCCAGCAGCCCCACCGGCCAGGGGGGAAACATTCAGTACTTC.

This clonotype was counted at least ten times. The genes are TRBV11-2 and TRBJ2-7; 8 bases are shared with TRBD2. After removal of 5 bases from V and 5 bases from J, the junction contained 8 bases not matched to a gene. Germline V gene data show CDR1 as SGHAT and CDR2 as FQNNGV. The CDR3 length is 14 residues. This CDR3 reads CASSVAGIINEQYF. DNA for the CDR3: TGTGCCAGCAGCGTAGCGGGGATCATCAACGAGCAGTACTTC.

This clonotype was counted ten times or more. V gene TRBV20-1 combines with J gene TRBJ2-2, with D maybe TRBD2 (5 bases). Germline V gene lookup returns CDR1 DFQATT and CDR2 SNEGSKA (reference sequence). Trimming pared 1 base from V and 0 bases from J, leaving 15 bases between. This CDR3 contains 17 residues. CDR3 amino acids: CSARGLERSANTGELFF. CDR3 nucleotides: TGCAGTGCTAGAGGTTTGGAGCGGAGCGCGAACACCGGGGAGCTGTTTTTT.

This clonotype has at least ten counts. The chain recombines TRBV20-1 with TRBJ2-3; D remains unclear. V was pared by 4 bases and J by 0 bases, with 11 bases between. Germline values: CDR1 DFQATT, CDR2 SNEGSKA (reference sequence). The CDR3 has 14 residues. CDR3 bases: TGCAGTGCTATGACACAGAAGAGCACAGATACGCAGTATTTT. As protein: CSAMTQKSTDTQYF.

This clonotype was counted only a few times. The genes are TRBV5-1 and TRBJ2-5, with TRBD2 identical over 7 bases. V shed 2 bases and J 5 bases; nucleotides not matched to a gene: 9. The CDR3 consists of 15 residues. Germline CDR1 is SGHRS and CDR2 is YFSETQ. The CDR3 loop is CASSFGSGGVETQYF. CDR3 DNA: TGCGCCAGCAGCTTCGGGTCGGGGGGTGTGGAGACCCAGTACTTC. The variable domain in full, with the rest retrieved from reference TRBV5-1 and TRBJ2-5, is KAGVTQTPRYLIKTRGQQVTLSCSPISGHRSVSWYQQTPGQGLQFLFEYFSETQRNKGNFPGRFSGRQFSNSRSEMNVSTLELGDSALYLCASSFGSGGVETQYFGPGTRLLVL.

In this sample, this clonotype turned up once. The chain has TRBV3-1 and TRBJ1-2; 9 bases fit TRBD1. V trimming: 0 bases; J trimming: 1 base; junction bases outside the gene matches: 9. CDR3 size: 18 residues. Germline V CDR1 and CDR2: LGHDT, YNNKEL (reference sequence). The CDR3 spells CASSQDAAGTGSNYGYTF. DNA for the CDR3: TGTGCCAGCAGCCAAGATGCGGCCGGGACAGGGAGTAACTATGGCTACACCTTC.

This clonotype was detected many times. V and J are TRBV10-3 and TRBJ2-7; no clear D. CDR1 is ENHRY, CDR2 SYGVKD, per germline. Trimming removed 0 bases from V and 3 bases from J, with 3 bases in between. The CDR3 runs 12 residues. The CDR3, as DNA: TGTGCCATCAGTGAGTCACTCTACGAGCAGTACTTC. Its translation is CAISESLYEQYF.

The CDR3 sequence: CASSKTGIGGYGYTF. CDR3 DNA: TGTGCCAGCAGCAAGACAGGGATAGGAGGGTATGGCTACACCTTC. The J gene is TRBJ1-2, the V gene TRBV7-2; 7 bases agree with TRBD1. Germline loops: CDR1 SGHTA, CDR2 FQGNSA. This CDR3 contains 15 residues. V lost 5 bases to trimming and J lost 5 bases; unmatched junction nucleotides: 11.

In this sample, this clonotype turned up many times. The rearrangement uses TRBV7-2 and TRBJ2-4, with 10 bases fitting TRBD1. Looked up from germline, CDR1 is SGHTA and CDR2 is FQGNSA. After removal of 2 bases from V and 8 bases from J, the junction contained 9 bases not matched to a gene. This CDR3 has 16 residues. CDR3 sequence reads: CASSLRGGDRGDIQYF. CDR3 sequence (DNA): TGTGCCAGCAGCTTAAGGGGTGGGGACAGGGGTGACATTCAGTACTTC.

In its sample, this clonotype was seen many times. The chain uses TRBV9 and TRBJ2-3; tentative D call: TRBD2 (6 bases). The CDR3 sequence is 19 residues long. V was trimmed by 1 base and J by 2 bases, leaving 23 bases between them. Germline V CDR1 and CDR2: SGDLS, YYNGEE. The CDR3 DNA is TGTGCCAGCAGCGTAACTGGGAGCGGCGGGACCATAAACACAGATACGCAGTATTTT. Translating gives CASSVTGSGGTINTDTQYF. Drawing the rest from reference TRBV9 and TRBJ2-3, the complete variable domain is DSGVTQTPKHLITATGQRVTLRCSPRSGDLSVYWYQQSLDQGLQFLIQYYNGEERAKGNILERFSAQQFPDLHSELNLSSLELGDSALYFCASSVTGSGGTINTDTQYFGPGTRLTVL.

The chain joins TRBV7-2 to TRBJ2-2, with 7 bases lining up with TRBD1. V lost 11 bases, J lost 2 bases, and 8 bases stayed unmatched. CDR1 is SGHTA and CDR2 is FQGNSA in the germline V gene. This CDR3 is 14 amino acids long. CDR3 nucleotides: TGTGCCTGCGGCCGGGACAGTAACACCGGGGAGCTGTTTTTT. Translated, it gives CACGRDSNTGELFF.

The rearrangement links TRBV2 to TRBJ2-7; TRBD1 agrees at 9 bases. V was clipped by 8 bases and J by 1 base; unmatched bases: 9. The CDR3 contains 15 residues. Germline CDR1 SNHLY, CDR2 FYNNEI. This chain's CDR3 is CASPKDRGVSYEQYF. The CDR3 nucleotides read TGTGCCAGCCCGAAGGACAGGGGAGTTTCCTACGAGCAGTACTTC.

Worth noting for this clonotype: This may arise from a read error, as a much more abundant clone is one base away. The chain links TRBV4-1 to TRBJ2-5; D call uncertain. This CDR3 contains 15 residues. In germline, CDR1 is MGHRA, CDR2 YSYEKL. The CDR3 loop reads CASSQDRTSQETLYF. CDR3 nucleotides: TGCGCCAGCAGCCAAGACAGGACCTCCCAAGAGACCCTGTACTTC.